This TCR beta chain was identified during a study of shared T cell receptors in the human thymus. TCRdb's copy holds only in-frame clones and misses some; the assay was immunoSEQ multiplex PCR. The sample lists about 660,000 clones, 88% occurring once. The CDR3 totals 19 residues. V lost 6 bases, J lost 0 bases, and 15 bases stayed unmatched. Per the germline V gene, CDR1 is MNHEY and CDR2 is SMNVEV (reference sequence). These data are also associated with another study on human thymus T cells. That investigation notes: In corrective heart surgery, resections were taken, and these provided the thymus tissue. What related research reported was that thymic repertoires overlapped highly among unrelated individuals.

The specimen was thymocytes. The V call is TRBV27, the J call TRBJ2-5, with 11 bases that match TRBD2. The source is a boy in the first two years of life with a congenital heart defect. The CDR3 nucleotides read TGTGCCAGCAGAATTTGGGGTAGCGGGAGGGCCGGGTACCAAGAGACCCAGTACTTC. Translation: CASRIWGSGRAGYQETQYF.